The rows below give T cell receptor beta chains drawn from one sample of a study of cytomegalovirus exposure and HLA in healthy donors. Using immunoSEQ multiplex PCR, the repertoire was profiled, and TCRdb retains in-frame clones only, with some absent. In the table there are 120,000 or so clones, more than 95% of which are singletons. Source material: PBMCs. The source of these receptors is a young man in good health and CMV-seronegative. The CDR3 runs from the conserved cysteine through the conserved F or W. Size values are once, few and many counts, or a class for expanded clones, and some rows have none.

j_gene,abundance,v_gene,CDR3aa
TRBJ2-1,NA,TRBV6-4,CASSETGNFDNEQFF
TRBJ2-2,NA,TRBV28,CASSSYRDGTGELFF
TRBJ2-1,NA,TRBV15,CATGDNLLSSYNEQFF
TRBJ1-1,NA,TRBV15,CATSRGPQGDTEAFF
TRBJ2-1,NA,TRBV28,CASSLWETGSYNEQFF
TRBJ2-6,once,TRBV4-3,CASSQGKMDRGLGANVLTF
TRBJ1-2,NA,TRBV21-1,CASSKGAGFSRYGYTF
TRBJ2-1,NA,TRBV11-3,CASSQGAGGPSSYNEQFF
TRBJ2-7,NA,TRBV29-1,CSVVGRGNPYEQYF
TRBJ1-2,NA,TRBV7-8,CASSLSTANYGYTF
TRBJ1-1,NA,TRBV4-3,CASSQEDQGKREAFF
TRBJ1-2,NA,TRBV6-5,CAIWDNREYGYTF
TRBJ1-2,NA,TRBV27,CARAGGTPYYGYTF
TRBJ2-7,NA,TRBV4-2,CASSSSGSIDEQYF
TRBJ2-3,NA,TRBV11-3,CASSLAGPDTQYF
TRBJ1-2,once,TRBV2,CARTGTSNYGYTF
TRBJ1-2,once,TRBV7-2,CASSLGVNGYTF
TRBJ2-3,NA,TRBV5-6,CASSLSDREWDTQYF
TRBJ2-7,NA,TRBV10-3,CANAPGQGVYEQYF
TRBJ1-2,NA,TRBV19,CASSKGKTAYGSGYTF
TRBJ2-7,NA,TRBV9,CASSGTRDGSSYEQYF
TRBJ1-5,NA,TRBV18,CASSPIGTDNQPQHF
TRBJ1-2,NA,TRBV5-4,CASSLVGTGIGYTF
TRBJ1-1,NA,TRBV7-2,CASSTGTALYTEAFF
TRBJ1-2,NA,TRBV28,CASSLKRTGYGYTF
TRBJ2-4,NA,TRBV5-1,CASSFVAGGGNIQYF
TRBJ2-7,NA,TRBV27,CASSSRDRHPTYEQYF
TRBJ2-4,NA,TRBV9,CASSAGTGWGRAKNIQYF
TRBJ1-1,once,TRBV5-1,CASSRQGSTEAFF
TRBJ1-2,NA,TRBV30,CAWTAGYGYTF
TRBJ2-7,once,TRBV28,CASTDRQGSEQYF
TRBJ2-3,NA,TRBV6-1,CASSEAAGGPDTQYF
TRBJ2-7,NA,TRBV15,CATSSRTGGHYEQYF
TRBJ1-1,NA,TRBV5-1,CASSLRLEGTEAFF
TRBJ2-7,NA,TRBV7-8,CASSLGTSGRATRVEQYF
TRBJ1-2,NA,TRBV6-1,CASSVGQDLRGGYTF
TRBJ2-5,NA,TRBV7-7,CASSPGTSGRDETQYF
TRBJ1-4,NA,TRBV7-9,CASSARQGAATNEKLFF
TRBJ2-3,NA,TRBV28,CASTLSGTNVGTDTQYF
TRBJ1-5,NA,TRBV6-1,CASSESGGSNQPQHF
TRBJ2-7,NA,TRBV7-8,CASSLTGGVYEQYF
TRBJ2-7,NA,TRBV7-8,CASTSSDGQTYEQYF
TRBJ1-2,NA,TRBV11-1,CASSSDKAGFNGYTF
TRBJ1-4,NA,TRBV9,CASSPGVIEEKLFF
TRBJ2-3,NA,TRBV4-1,CASSQFLGTRLAGDGVGDTQYF
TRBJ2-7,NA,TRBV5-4,CASSLPGPPYEQYF
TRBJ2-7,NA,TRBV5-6,CASSLQGTVDEQYF
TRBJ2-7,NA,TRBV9,CASSRLAPPAYEQYF
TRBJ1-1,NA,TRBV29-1,CSVDRTGVNTEAFF
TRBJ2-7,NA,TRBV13,CASSLARGSYEQYF
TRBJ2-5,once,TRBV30,CAWSGSLAGVGETQYF
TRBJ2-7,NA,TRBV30,CASRDRGGEQYF
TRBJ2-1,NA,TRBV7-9,CASSLGLAGVNEQFF